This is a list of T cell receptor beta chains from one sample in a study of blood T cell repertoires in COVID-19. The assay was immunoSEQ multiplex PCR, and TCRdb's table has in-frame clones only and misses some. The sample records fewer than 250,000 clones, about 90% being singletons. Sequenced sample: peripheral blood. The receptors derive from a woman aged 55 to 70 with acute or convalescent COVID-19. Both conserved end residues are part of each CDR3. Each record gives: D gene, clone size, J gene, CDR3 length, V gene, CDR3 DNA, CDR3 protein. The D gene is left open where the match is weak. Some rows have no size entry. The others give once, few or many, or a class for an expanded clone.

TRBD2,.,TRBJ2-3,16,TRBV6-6,TGTGCCAGCAGTTCCGATAGCGGGGTTAAAACGGATACGCAGTATTTT,CASSSDSGVKTDTQYF
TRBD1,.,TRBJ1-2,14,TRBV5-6,TGTGCCAGCAGCTTGGCCGGACAGGGGTTTGGCTACACCTTC,CASSLAGQGFGYTF
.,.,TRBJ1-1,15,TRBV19,TGTGCCAGTAGTATAGGTTCACAGGCGAACACTGAAGCTTTCTTT,CASSIGSQANTEAFF
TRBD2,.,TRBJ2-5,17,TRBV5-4,TGTGCCAGCAGCTTTTCTGGACTAGCGGGGTTTCAAGAGACCCAGTACTTC,CASSFSGLAGFQETQYF
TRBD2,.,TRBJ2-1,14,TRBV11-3,TGTGCCAGCAGCCTTGAGCGGGGTATTAATGAGCAGTTCTTC,CASSLERGINEQFF
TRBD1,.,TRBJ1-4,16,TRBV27,TGTGCCAGCAAGGATGAGGGGGCGCGAACTAATGAAAAACTGTTTTTT,CASKDEGARTNEKLFF
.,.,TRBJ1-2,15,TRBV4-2,TGTGCCAGCAGCCAGGCTATTGACAGACGCTATGGCTACACCTTC,CASSQAIDRRYGYTF
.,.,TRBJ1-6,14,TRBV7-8,TGTGCCAGCAGCCCGGTGCGGTCGCGGTCACCCCTCCACTTT,CASSPVRSRSPLHF
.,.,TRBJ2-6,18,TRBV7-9,TGTGCCAGCAGCTTAGGGCCCAGGGGACCCTCTGGGGCCAACGTCCTGACTTTC,CASSLGPRGPSGANVLTF
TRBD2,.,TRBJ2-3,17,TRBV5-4,TGTGCCAGCAGTTTAACACCTAGCGGGGGAAACACAGATACGCAGTATTTT,CASSLTPSGGNTDTQYF
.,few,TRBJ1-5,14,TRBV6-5,TGTGCCAGCAGCCTCAACAGGGCAAATCAGCCCCAGCATTTT,CASSLNRANQPQHF
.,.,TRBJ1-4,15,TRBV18,TGTGCCAGCTCACCGTTCACAGGGTCTAATGAAAAACTGTTTTTT,CASSPFTGSNEKLFF
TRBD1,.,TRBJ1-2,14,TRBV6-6,TGTGCCAGCACCAAGGGACAGGGGCGGTATGGCTACACCTTC,CASTKGQGRYGYTF
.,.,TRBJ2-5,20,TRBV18,TGTGCCAGCTCACGGGAGCGGGCGGGGAATGTCGTAAAGTACCAAGAGACCCAGTACTTC,CASSRERAGNVVKYQETQYF
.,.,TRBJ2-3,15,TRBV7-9,TGTGCCAGCAGCTTAGGCAGACGGGGCACAGATACGCAGTATTTT,CASSLGRRGTDTQYF
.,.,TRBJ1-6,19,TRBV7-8,TGTGCCAGCAGCTCCTTCAGGAGTAGACAGAGACCGTTTAATTCACCCCTCCACTTT,CASSSFRSRQRPFNSPLHF
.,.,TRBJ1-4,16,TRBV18,TGTGCCAGCTCCGAATACTCCGGGAAAGAAAATGAAAAACTGTTTTTT,CASSEYSGKENEKLFF
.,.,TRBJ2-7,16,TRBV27,TGTGCCAGCAGTTTATCAAGTGGGCTAGAGGGCTACGAGCAGTACTTC,CASSLSSGLEGYEQYF
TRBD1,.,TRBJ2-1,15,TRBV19,TGTGCCAGTAGTAATCGGTCAGGGGGTTACAATGAGCAGTTCTTC,CASSNRSGGYNEQFF
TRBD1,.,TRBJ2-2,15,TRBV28,TGTGCCATCACACCCCGGGACAGGGACGGCGGGGAGCTGTTTTTT,CAITPRDRDGGELFF
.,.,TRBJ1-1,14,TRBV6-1,TGTGCCAGCAGTGAAGATTGGGGGGACACTGAAGCTTTCTTT,CASSEDWGDTEAFF
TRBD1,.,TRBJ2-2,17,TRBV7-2,TGTGCCAGCAGCCCTAGGATGGGGACAGGGGGGCCCGGGGAGCTGTTTTTT,CASSPRMGTGGPGELFF
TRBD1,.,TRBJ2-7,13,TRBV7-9,TGTGCCAGCAGCCGTGGACAGGTGCAGGAGCAGTACTTC,CASSRGQVQEQYF
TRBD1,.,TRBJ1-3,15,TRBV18,TGTGCCAGCTCATCAGACAGGGATCCCGTGGACACCATATATTTT,CASSSDRDPVDTIYF
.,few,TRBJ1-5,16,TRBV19,TGTGCCAGTAGTTTTATGGCAGAAAGAATGGATCAGCCCCAGCATTTT,CASSFMAERMDQPQHF
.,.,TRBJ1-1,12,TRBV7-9,TGTGCCAGCAGCTTGGGCGCCACTGAAGCTTTCTTT,CASSLGATEAFF
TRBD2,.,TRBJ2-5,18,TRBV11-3,TGTGCCAGCAGCGCAGGCCCCCACTTTGCGGGGGGTCGAGAGACCCAGTACTTC,CASSAGPHFAGGRETQYF
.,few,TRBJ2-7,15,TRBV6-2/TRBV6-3,TGTGCCAGCAGTTATAGTGGGAGTCCAGGTTCCAAGCAGTACTTC,CASSYSGSPGSKQYF
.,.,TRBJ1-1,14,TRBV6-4,TGTGCCAGCAGACTGGAGGGGATGAACACTGAAGCTTTCTTT,CASRLEGMNTEAFF
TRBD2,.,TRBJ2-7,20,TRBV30,TGTGCCTGGAGTGACCAGACCCCGCAGCGGGGGAACTCGTTGAATTACGAGCAGTACTTC,CAWSDQTPQRGNSLNYEQYF
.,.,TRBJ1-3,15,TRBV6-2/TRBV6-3,TGTGCCAGCAGTTACTTGGGGAGCTCTGGAAACACCATATATTTT,CASSYLGSSGNTIYF
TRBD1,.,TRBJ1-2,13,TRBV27,TGTGCCAGCAGTAGACAGGGGGGGAATGGCTACACCTTC,CASSRQGGNGYTF
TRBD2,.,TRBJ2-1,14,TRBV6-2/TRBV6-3,TGTGCCAGCAGCCGAGGGGCTAGCGGGGGTCAGCAGTTCTTC,CASSRGASGGQQFF
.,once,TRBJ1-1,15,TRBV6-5,TGTGCCAGCAGATTTGATGGGGGAGGACGGACTGAAGCTTTCTTT,CASRFDGGGRTEAFF
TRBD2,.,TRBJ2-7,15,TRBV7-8,TGTGCCAGCTCTAGAGACCAGCGGGAGCGTCCCGAGCAGTACTTC,CASSRDQRERPEQYF
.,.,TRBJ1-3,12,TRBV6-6,TGTGCCAGCGGGGCAGTTGGAAACACCATATATTTT,CASGAVGNTIYF
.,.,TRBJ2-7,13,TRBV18,TGTGCCAGTCTCAGGACACCACCCTACGAGCAGTACTTC,CASLRTPPYEQYF
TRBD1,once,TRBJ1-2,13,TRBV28,TGTGCCAGCAGATCGACAGGGAGGAATGGCTACACCTTC,CASRSTGRNGYTF
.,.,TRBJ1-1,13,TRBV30,TGTGCCTGGAGTGCTACCTTATTTTCTGAAGCTTTCTTT,CAWSATLFSEAFF
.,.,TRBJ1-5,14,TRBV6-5,TGTGCCAGCAGTTGGCTAGGGGGTGATCAGCCCCAGCATTTT,CASSWLGGDQPQHF
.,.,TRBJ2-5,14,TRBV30,TGTGCCTGGAGTGTAAAGCGGAACCAAGAGACCCAGTACTTC,CAWSVKRNQETQYF